The 28 T cell receptor beta chains below come from one sample, sequenced in a study of T cell changes during pregnancy in multiple sclerosis. This table comes from immunoSEQ multiplex PCR, and its TCRdb copy is limited to in-frame clones, with some not included. The table records around 96,000 clones, 94% of them present only once. The specimen comprised peripheral blood, sampled after pregnancy. These receptors were collected from a female donor in good health, enrolled as a control in a pregnancy study.

The CDR3 DNA follows: TGTGCCAGCAGCTTGAGGGGACAGGGGGCATTTAGCAATCAGCCCCAGCATTTT. This sequence encodes CASSLRGQGAFSNQPQHF. V and J are TRBV7-2 and TRBJ1-5, with TRBD1 identical over 12 bases. J gave up 0 bases and V 3 bases, and 6 bases lay outside the gene matches. The length of the CDR3 is 18 residues. The germline V gene has CDR1 SGHTA and CDR2 FQGNSA.

V usage is TRBV4-1 and J usage is TRBJ1-1; 7 nucleotides align to TRBD1. The V gene's germline CDR1 is MGHRA and CDR2 YSYEKL. The CDR3 extends over 16 amino acids. Germline trimming cut 1 base from V and 3 bases from J; bases unmatched to any gene: 8. In DNA, the CDR3 is TGCGCCAGCAGCCAAGTTATCTTTGACAGGGACACTGAAGCTTTCTTT. Translating gives CASSQVIFDRDTEAFF.

J is TRBJ2-4 and V is TRBV4-1; D is unclear. There are 17 residues in the CDR3. Trimming left V 2 bases short and J 0 bases short, with 14 bases between. Germline CDR1 reads MGHRA; CDR2 reads YSYEKL. The CDR3 here is CASSQPIERLAKNIQYF. The CDR3 bases are TGCGCCAGCAGCCAACCTATTGAGCGCCTAGCCAAAAACATTCAGTACTTC.

The rearrangement links TRBV28 to TRBJ2-1, with 10 bases matching TRBD2. The junction had 14 bases not matched to a gene; V was cut back by 5 bases and J by 4 bases. CDR3 length equals 18 residues. The germline V gene has CDR1 MDHEN and CDR2 SYDVKM. The CDR3 coding sequence is TGTGCCAGCAGTGGGACCTCACCGGGACTAGCGCTATACAATGAGCAGTTCTTC. It specifies CASSGTSPGLALYNEQFF.

The CDR3 spells CATSRDRGRSYEQYF. In nucleotides, the CDR3 is TGTGCCACCAGCAGAGACAGGGGCCGGTCCTACGAGCAGTACTTC. V gene TRBV15 combines with J gene TRBJ2-7; maybe TRBD1 (6 bases). CDR3 length: 15 residues. Per germline, CDR1 LNHNV and CDR2 YYDKDF (reference sequence). V was shortened by 0 bases and J by 1 base, with 10 bases between the two germline ends.

The V call is TRBV5-1, the J call TRBJ2-6; D is unclear. The CDR3 is 15 amino acids. V dropped 4 bases and J dropped 0 bases, with 8 bases sitting between them. Germline V gene lookup returns CDR1 SGHRS and CDR2 YFSETQ. CDR3 protein: CASSQTASGANVLTF. CDR3 nucleotide sequence: TGCGCCAGCAGCCAAACAGCCTCTGGGGCCAACGTCCTGACTTTC.

This clone has just one count. The genes are TRBV5-1 and TRBJ2-3; 9 nucleotides line up with TRBD1. This CDR3 comprises 14 residues. Per germline, CDR1 SGHRS and CDR2 YFSETQ. Losses at the gene ends were 4 bases for V and 3 bases for J; bases not matched to a gene: 3. In nucleotides, the CDR3 is TGCGCCAGCAGCCAGGGACAGGGAACAGATACGCAGTATTTT. Protein: CASSQGQGTDTQYF.

The V gene is TRBV6-1, the J gene TRBJ2-3; 8 nucleotides align to TRBD1. Losses at the gene ends were 1 base for V and 4 bases for J; bases not matched to a gene: 7. This CDR3 region has 16 residues. The germline V gene has CDR1 MNHNS and CDR2 SASEGT. Here the CDR3 DNA reads TGTGCCAGCAGTGAAGTTGGGGCAGGGGGCGCAGATACGCAGTATTTT. Translated, it gives CASSEVGAGGADTQYF.

The gene calls are TRBV10-3 and TRBJ1-2; perhaps TRBD1 as D (6 bases). This CDR3 is 15 amino acids long. Germline V gene lookup returns CDR1 ENHRY and CDR2 SYGVKD. V was clipped by 3 bases and J by 0 bases, with 11 bases between them. The CDR3 bases are TGTGCCATCAGTGACTTGGACAGACCTAACTATGGCTACACCTTC. Its protein product is CAISDLDRPNYGYTF.

The chain recombines TRBV27 with TRBJ2-7; no clear D gene. Germline V gene sequence: CDR1 MNHEY, CDR2 SMNVEV (reference sequence). This CDR3 has 11 residues. Between the trimmed V and J ends, which lost 10 bases and 3 bases, there was a span of 10 bases. CDR3 protein: CATQDYYEQYF. The CDR3 bases are TGTGCCACCCAGGATTACTACGAGCAGTACTTC.

This clone was found once. The CDR3 sequence is CSASVSTEAFF. CDR3 in DNA: TGCAGTGCTAGTGTGTCGACTGAAGCTTTCTTT. The chain is built from TRBV20-1 and TRBJ1-1; D unresolved. The V and J ends lost 3 bases and 5 bases respectively, with 7 bases between them. In germline, CDR1 is DFQATT, CDR2 SNEGSKA (reference sequence). The CDR3 is made up of 11 amino acids.

This clone came up once. V gene TRBV5-5 combines with J gene TRBJ2-7; 8 nucleotides align to TRBD2. The CDR3 runs to 14 residues. Per germline, CDR1 SGHKS and CDR2 YYEKEE (reference sequence). V gave up 6 bases and J gave up 0 bases; unmatched junction bases: 5. CDR3 DNA: TGTGCCAGCAAAAGGCGGGGGGACTCCTACGAGCAGTACTTC. Translation: CASKRRGDSYEQYF.

The J gene is TRBJ2-3, the V gene TRBV5-1; a weak D match, TRBD2 (5 bases). Germline V gene data show CDR1 as SGHRS and CDR2 as YFSETQ. V lost 3 bases and J lost 7, with 15 bases in between. The CDR3 has 14 residues. CDR3 amino acids: CASSSGSGKNTQYF. The CDR3 bases are TGCGCCAGCAGCTCCGGGTCCGGGAAGAATACGCAGTATTTT.

This chain connects TRBV5-1 to TRBJ2-3; 8 bases map to TRBD2. V shed 5 bases and J 2 bases; nucleotides not matched to a gene: 7. In germline, CDR1 is SGHRS, CDR2 YFSETQ. The CDR3 length is 15 residues. CDR3 coding DNA: TGCGCCAGCAGTCCGACTAGCGTTAACACAGATACGCAGTATTTT. As protein: CASSPTSVNTDTQYF.

The chain combines TRBV27 with TRBJ2-7; tentative D call: TRBD1 (5 bases). The germline gives CDR1 MNHEY, CDR2 SMNVEV (reference sequence). V was cut by 8 bases and J by 5 bases, with 19 bases left in between. CDR3 length: 14 residues. CDR3 DNA: TGTGCCAGCTCAACTTTCCAGGGTGGCCACGAGCAGTACTTC. It encodes CASSTFQGGHEQYF.

This chain joins TRBV27 and TRBJ2-1; 13 nucleotides align to TRBD2. This CDR3 spans 16 amino acids. Germline V lookup: CDR1 MNHEY, CDR2 SMNVEV (reference sequence). After removal of 5 bases from V and 5 bases from J, the junction contained 6 bases not matched to a gene. This CDR3 reads CASSPIGTSGNNEQFF. In DNA form, the CDR3 reads TGTGCCAGCAGTCCCATCGGGACTAGCGGGAACAATGAGCAGTTCTTC.

The V gene is TRBV7-2, the J gene TRBJ1-2; tentatively, D is TRBD1 (6 bases). V lost 5 bases and J 8 bases, leaving 15 bases between the germline ends. Germline V gives CDR1 SGHTA, CDR2 FQGNSA. The CDR3 is made up of 13 amino acids. The CDR3 sequence: CASSQGPGVGYTF. The CDR3 DNA sequence: TGTGCCAGCAGCCAGGGCCCAGGGGTCGGCTACACCTTC.

The chain joins TRBV27 to TRBJ2-2; 9 bases match TRBD2. J gave up 6 bases and V 5 bases, and 10 bases lay outside the gene matches. Germline CDR1 MNHEY, CDR2 SMNVEV (reference sequence). The CDR3 is 16 amino acids. CDR3 coding DNA: TGTGCCAGCAGTCCGTTGGCGGGAGGGGTCGCCGGGGAGCTGTTTTTT. The encoded protein is CASSPLAGGVAGELFF.

V gene TRBV29-1 combines with J gene TRBJ2-1; unclear D gene. This CDR3 spans 14 amino acids. V lost 3 bases, J lost 5 bases, and 14 bases lay in between. The V gene's germline CDR1 is SQVTM and CDR2 ANQGSEA. For the CDR3, the DNA is TGCAGCGTTGAGACTTTCAACGAGGACAATGAGCAGTTCTTC. Translated: CSVETFNEDNEQFF.

V is TRBV28 and J is TRBJ2-1; D perhaps matches TRBD2 (6 bases). The CDR3 is 12 residues long. Between the trimmed V and J ends, which lost 2 bases and 12 bases, there was a span of 11 bases. Germline assignment: CDR1 MDHEN and CDR2 SYDVKM. The CDR3 nucleotides read TGTGCCAGCAGTTTACGCCGGGGGAGGCAGTTCTTC. It is translated as CASSLRRGRQFF. The complete variable domain, with remaining parts taken from reference TRBV28 and TRBJ2-1, reads DVKVTQSSRYLVKRTGEKVFLECVQDMDHENMFWYRQDPGLGLRLIYFSYDVKMKEKGDIPEGYSVSREKKERFSLILESASTNQTSMYLCASSLRRGRQFFGPGTRLTVL.

This clone was recorded once. CDR3 sequence (DNA): TGTGCCAGCAGTGCCACCGGGACAGAAAATGAAAAACTGTTTTTT. Residues: CASSATGTENEKLFF. The chain combines TRBV27 with TRBJ1-4; the match to TRBD1 covers 7 bases. The CDR3 is 15 amino acids. The J segment lost 5 bases and the V segment lost 5 bases, leaving 8 bases of the junction unmatched. Per germline, CDR1 MNHEY and CDR2 SMNVEV (reference sequence).

The chain joins TRBV7-9 to TRBJ1-2, with a possible D match to TRBD1 (6 bases). CDR3 length equals 15 residues. The V end lost 0 bases, the J end lost 8 bases, and 16 bases lay between the germline ends. Germline CDR1 and CDR2: SEHNR and FQNEAQ (reference sequence). CDR3 sequence (DNA): TGTGCCAGCAGCTTAGCGGTGGGGGCGCGGCGCGGCTACACCTTC. Translating gives CASSLAVGARRGYTF.

V and J are TRBV5-5 and TRBJ2-7; a weak D match, TRBD2 (6 bases). Trimming took 4 bases from V and 4 from J, leaving 15 bases between them. Germline CDR1 and CDR2: SGHKS and YYEKEE (reference sequence). The CDR3 covers 14 residues. The chain's CDR3 is CASSPTSAGYEQYF. CDR3 nucleotide sequence: TGTGCCAGCAGCCCGACTAGTGCGGGGTACGAGCAGTACTTC. Full variable domain (outside the CDR3, taken from reference TRBV5-5 and TRBJ2-7): DAGVTQSPTHLIKTRGQQVTLRCSPISGHKSVSWYQQVLGQGPQFIFQYYEKEERGRGNFPDRFSARQFPNYSSELNVNALLLGDSALYLCASSPTSAGYEQYFGPGTRLTVT.

The chain has TRBV6-1 and TRBJ2-1, with 8 bases aligning to TRBD1. V lost 11 bases and J lost 9; bases outside the gene matches: 9. CDR1 is MNHNS, CDR2 SASEGT, per germline. CDR3 length: 12 residues. The CDR3 here is CAGGDRGGEQFF. In nucleotides, the CDR3 is TGTGCCGGAGGAGACAGGGGAGGTGAGCAGTTCTTC.

The rearrangement joins TRBV6-1 to TRBJ1-1, with TRBD1 identical over 8 bases. V dropped 2 bases and J dropped 3; count of bases not matched to a gene: 8. The germline CDR1 and CDR2 sequences are MNHNS and SASEGT. The CDR3 has 16 residues. As DNA, the CDR3 is TGTGCCAGCAGTGAATGGACAGGGTATTTGGACACTGAAGCTTTCTTT. This encodes CASSEWTGYLDTEAFF.

The chain joins TRBV6-6 to TRBJ2-3; 8 nucleotides line up with TRBD1. The CDR3 totals 13 residues. Germline assignment: CDR1 MNHNY and CDR2 SVGAGI (reference sequence). Trimming cost V 3 bases and J 14 bases; bases outside gene matches: 10. As DNA, the CDR3 is TGTGCCAGCAGTTATGGCGAGACAGGGGTTACGTATTTT. This encodes CASSYGETGVTYF.

The rearrangement links TRBV7-9 to TRBJ2-3; 9 nucleotides align to TRBD2. V shed 5 bases and J 0 bases; nucleotides not matched to a gene: 15. CDR3 length: 19 residues. From germline, CDR1 is SEHNR and CDR2 FQNEAQ (reference sequence). The CDR3 reads CASSPPLLATSGSTDTQYF. The CDR3 nucleotides are TGTGCCAGCAGCCCCCCTCTCCTTGCGACTAGCGGAAGCACAGATACGCAGTATTTT.

The genes are TRBV28 and TRBJ2-2; 10 nucleotides agree with TRBD2. This CDR3 is built from 15 residues. After removal of 3 bases from V and 5 bases from J, the junction contained 3 bases not matched to a gene. Germline loops: CDR1 MDHEN, CDR2 SYDVKM. The CDR3, as DNA: TGTGCCAGCAGTTTTTTAGCGGGAGGAACCGGGGAGCTGTTTTTT. Residues: CASSFLAGGTGELFF.